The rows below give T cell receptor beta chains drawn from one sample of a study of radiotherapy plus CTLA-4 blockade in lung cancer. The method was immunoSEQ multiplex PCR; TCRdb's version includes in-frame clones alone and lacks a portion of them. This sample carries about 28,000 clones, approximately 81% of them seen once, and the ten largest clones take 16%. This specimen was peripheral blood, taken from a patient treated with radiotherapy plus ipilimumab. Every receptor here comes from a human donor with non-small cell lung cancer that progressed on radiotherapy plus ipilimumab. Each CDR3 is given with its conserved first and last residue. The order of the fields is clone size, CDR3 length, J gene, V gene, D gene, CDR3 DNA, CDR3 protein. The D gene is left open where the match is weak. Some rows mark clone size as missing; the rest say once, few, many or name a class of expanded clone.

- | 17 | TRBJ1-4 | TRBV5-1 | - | TGCGCCAGCAGCTTGGCCGACGTGGGGGCGTATAATGAAAAACTGTTTTTT | CASSLADVGAYNEKLFF
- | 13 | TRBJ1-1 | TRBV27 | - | TGTGCCAGCAGTTTGACGGGTGATACTGAAGCTTTCTTT | CASSLTGDTEAFF
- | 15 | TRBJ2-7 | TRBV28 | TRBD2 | TGTGCCAGCAGCCGCCCTGGCGGGAGTGTCGACGAGCAGTACTTC | CASSRPGGSVDEQYF
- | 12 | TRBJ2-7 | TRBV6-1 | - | TGTGCCAGCAGTTCAGGGGCGGGGGAGCAGTACTTC | CASSSGAGEQYF
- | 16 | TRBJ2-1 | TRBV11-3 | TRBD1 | TGTGCCAGCAGCTTAGGCGACAGGGTGGCCTACAATGAGCAGTTCTTC | CASSLGDRVAYNEQFF
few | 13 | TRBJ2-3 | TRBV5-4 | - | TGTGCCAGCAGCCCGGGACTCGGAGATACGCAGTATTTT | CASSPGLGDTQYF
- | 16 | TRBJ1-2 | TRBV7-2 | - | TGTGCCAGCAGCTTAACGACCGGGACCTATTTCTATGGCTACACCTTC | CASSLTTGTYFYGYTF
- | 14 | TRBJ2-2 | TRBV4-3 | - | TGCGCCAGCAGCCAAGTAAGGAACACCGGGGAGCTGTTTTTT | CASSQVRNTGELFF
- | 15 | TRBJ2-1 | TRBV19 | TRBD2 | TGTGCCAGTAGTCCTCCGGGGGGGCCGTGGAATGAGCAGTTCTTC | CASSPPGGPWNEQFF
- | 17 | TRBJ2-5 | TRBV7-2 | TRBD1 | TGTGCCAGCAGCCCCCGGGTAAGGGGGCTCGGGGAAGAGACCCAGTACTTC | CASSPRVRGLGEETQYF
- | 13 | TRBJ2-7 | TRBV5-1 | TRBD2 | TGCGCCAGCAGCCCTAGCGGGAACTACGAGCAGTACTTC | CASSPSGNYEQYF
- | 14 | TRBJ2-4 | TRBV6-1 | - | TGTGCCAGTCGGTTAGGGCCAGCCAAAAACATTCAGTACTTC | CASRLGPAKNIQYF
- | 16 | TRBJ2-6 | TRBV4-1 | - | TGCGCCAGCAGCCAAGGGACAAGCTCTGGGGCCAACGTCCTGACTTTC | CASSQGTSSGANVLTF
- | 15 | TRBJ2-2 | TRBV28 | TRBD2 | TGTGCCAGCAGTGGTATGCTGGGAGGGACCGGGGAGCTGTTTTTT | CASSGMLGGTGELFF
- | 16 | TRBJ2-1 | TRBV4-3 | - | TGCGCCAGCAGCCAAGATTCAAGGGGTTGGTACAATGAGCAGTTCTTC | CASSQDSRGWYNEQFF
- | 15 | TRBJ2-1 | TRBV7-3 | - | TGTGCCAGCAGCTTAACCGGAGGCAGGGAGAATGAGCAGTTCTTC | CASSLTGGRENEQFF
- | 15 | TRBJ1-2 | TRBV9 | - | TGTGCCAGCAGCGTAGCTCCAGGGATCGGCTATGGCTACACCTTC | CASSVAPGIGYGYTF
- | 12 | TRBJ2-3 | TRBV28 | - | TGTGCCAGCAGTTTATTTCTAGATACGCAGTATTTT | CASSLFLDTQYF
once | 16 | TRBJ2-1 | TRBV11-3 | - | TGTGCCAGCAGCCGACCCCACCCCAGCTCCTACAATGAGCAGTTCTTC | CASSRPHPSSYNEQFF
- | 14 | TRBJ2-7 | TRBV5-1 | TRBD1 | TGCGCCAGCAGCAAGGGACAGGTGTCCTACGAGCAGTACTTC | CASSKGQVSYEQYF
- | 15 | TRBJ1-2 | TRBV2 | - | TGTGCCAGCAGTGAAGCGCAGACTTTAAACTATGGCTACACCTTC | CASSEAQTLNYGYTF
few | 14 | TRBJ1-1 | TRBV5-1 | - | TGCGCCAGCAGCTTGGGGGGGATGAACACTGAAGCTTTCTTT | CASSLGGMNTEAFF
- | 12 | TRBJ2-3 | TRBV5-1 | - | TGCGCCAGCAGCTTGTGGACAGATACGCAGTATTTT | CASSLWTDTQYF
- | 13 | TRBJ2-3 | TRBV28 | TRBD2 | TGTGCCAGCACCACGGGAGGAGAGGCGGCGCAGTATTTT | CASTTGGEAAQYF
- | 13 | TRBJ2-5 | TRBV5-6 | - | TGTGCCAGCAGCTTTAGACAGGACGAGACCCAGTACTTC | CASSFRQDETQYF
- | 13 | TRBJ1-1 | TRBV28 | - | TGTGCCAGCAGGATTCTCAGTCATAGTGAAGCTTTCTTT | CASRILSHSEAFF
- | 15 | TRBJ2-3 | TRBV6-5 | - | TGTGCCAGCAGTTCCGGGACCAGAGGGCCAGATACGCAGTATTTT | CASSSGTRGPDTQYF
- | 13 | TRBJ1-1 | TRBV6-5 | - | TGTGCCAGCAGTTTTGACGGTAACACTGAAGCTTTCTTT | CASSFDGNTEAFF
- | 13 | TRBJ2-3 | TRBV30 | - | TGTGCCTGGAGTGTACTGACGGAGGATACGCAGTATTTT | CAWSVLTEDTQYF
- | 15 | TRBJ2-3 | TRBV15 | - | TGTGCCACCAGCAGAGATCTACCCGATATAGATACGCAGTATTTT | CATSRDLPDIDTQYF
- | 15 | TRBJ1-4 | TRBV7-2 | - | TGTGCCAGCAGGCTAGGGCCAGGAACTAATGAAAAACTGTTTTTT | CASRLGPGTNEKLFF
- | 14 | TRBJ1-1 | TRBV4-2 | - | TGTGCCAGCAGCCAAACTCGGGGTACCACTGAAGCTTTCTTT | CASSQTRGTTEAFF
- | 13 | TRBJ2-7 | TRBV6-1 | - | TGTGCCAGCAGCTCAGGGGAATCCTACGAGCAGTACTTC | CASSSGESYEQYF
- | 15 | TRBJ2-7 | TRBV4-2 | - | TGTGCCAGCAGCCAATTTGACTCGGAAACCTACGAGCAGTACTTC | CASSQFDSETYEQYF
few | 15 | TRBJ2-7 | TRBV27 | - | TGTGCCAGCAGCTTTACCGGGACCCAGTCCTACGAGCAGTACTTC | CASSFTGTQSYEQYF
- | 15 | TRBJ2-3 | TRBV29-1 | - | TGCAGCGTTGTGGGGGAAGGTGGTGGGACAGATACGCAGTATTTT | CSVVGEGGGTDTQYF
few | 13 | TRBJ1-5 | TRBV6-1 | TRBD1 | TGTGCCAGCAGGAACAGGGGCCATCAGCCCCAGCATTTT | CASRNRGHQPQHF
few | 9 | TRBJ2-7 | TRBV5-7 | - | TGTGCCAGCAGCTTGGTTTTGTACTTC | CASSLVLYF
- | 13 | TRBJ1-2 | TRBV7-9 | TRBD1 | TGTGCCAGCAGCTTAGATACAGGGGTCGGCTACACCTTC | CASSLDTGVGYTF
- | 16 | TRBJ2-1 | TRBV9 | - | TGTGCCAGCAGCGTAGAAGAGTCCGGCTACTACAATGAGCAGTTCTTC | CASSVEESGYYNEQFF
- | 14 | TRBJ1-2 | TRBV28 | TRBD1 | TGTGCCAGCAGTACTCCAGGGGGATCCTATGGCTACACCTTC | CASSTPGGSYGYTF
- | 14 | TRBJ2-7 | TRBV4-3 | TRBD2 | TGCGCCAGCAGCCAAGACGGGGGGAGTTTCGAGCAGTACTTC | CASSQDGGSFEQYF
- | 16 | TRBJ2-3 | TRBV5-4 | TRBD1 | TGTGCCAGCAGCCGACCGGACAGGGGAGAGGCAGATACGCAGTATTTT | CASSRPDRGEADTQYF
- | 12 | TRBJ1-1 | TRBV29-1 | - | TGCAGCGTTGAGATTCGGGGCACTGAAGCTTTCTTT | CSVEIRGTEAFF
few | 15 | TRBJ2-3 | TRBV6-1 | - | TGTGCCAGCAGTTCCACAGCGATTAGCACAGATACGCAGTATTTT | CASSSTAISTDTQYF
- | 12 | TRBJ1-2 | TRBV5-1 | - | TGCGCCAGCAGCCCCGGGGGGGCCGGCTACACCTTC | CASSPGGAGYTF
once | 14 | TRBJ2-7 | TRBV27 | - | TGTGCCAGCAGTTTGCGACAGCCATCCTACGAGCAGTACTTC | CASSLRQPSYEQYF
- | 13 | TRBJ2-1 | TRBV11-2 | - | TGTGCCAGCAGCGACGGGGTCTACAATGAGCAGTTCTTC | CASSDGVYNEQFF
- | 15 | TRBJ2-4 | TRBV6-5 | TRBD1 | TGTGCCAGCAGCGACAGGGTTCTAGCCAAAAACATTCAGTACTTC | CASSDRVLAKNIQYF
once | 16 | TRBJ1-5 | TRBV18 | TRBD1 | TGTGCCAGCTCACTCGGGGAGGACAGGGGCAATCAGCCCCAGCATTTT | CASSLGEDRGNQPQHF
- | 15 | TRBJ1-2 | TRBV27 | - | TGTGCCAGCAGTTCCGCGGGAGAGGGCGGCTATGGCTACACCTTC | CASSSAGEGGYGYTF
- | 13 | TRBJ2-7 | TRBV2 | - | TGTGCCAGCAGTGAAGCAGGTCGCTACGAGCAGTACTTC | CASSEAGRYEQYF
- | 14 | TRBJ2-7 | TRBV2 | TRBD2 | TGTGCCAGCATGTCGACTAGCGGGTACCACGAGCAGTACTTC | CASMSTSGYHEQYF
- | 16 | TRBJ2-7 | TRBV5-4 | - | TGTGCCAGCAGCTTGTTAGCGGACAGCGGATCCTACGAGCAGTACTTC | CASSLLADSGSYEQYF
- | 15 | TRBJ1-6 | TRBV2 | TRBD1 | TGTGCCAGCAGTCCCGGGACAGGGCATAATTCACCCCTCCACTTT | CASSPGTGHNSPLHF
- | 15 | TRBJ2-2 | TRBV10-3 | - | TGTGCCATCAGTGTGACAGGGGAGGGGACCGGGGAGCTGTTTTTT | CAISVTGEGTGELFF
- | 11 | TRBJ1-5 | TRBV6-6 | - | TGTGCCACCCGGGGCCTTCAGCCCCAGCATTTT | CATRGLQPQHF
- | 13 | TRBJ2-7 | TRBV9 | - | TGTGCCAGCAGCGTGGGGTTGAGCTACGAGCAGTACTTC | CASSVGLSYEQYF
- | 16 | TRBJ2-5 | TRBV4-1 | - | TGCGCCAGCAGATTGGGGGCGGATGATCTCCAAGAGACCCAGTACTTC | CASRLGADDLQETQYF
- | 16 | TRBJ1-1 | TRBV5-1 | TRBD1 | TGCGCCAGCAGCTTAATGATAGGGGGCGAGAACACTGAAGCTTTCTTT | CASSLMIGGENTEAFF